This TCR beta chain appears in the sequencing data of a study of blood T cell repertoires in COVID-19. In the study overall: Spain, Italy and the United States supplied samples that represented acute and convalescent COVID-19. PBMCs, B-cell-depleted T cells, or T cells provided the cDNA or gDNA that made up the material.

With V trimmed by 5 bases and J by 0 bases, 6 bases remained unmatched. The CDR3 spans 16 residues. CDR1 MNHNY and CDR2 SVGAGI come from the germline V gene (reference sequence). This clone was seen a few times. Authors' analysis steps: By means of reference gene primer amplification, nucleated cell counts were estimated. Assay: immunoSEQ multiplex PCR; the TCRdb copy retains only in-frame clones and omits some. V and J calls plus clone size are reproduced from that table; the DNA served to infer D and trimming. The table shows 75,000 to 85,000 clones, with 88% occurring only once. This rearrangement joins TRBV6-6 to TRBJ2-4, with 8 bases lining up with TRBD1. The TCR comes from a man in his forties or fifties with active COVID-19. Sequenced material: peripheral blood. CDR3: CASSTTGGLAKNIQYF. DNA for the CDR3: TGTGCCAGCAGTACAACAGGGGGTTTAGCCAAAAACATTCAGTACTTC.